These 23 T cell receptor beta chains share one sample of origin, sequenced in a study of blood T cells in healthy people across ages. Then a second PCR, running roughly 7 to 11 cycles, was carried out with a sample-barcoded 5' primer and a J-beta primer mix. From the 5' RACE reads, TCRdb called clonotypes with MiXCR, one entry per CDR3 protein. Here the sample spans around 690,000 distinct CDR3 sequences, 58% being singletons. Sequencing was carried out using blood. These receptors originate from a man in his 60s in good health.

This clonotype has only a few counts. The CDR3 sequence: CASSPEGGRAFF. CDR3 in DNA: TGTGCCAGCAGTCCTGAAGGAGGGAGAGCTTTCTTT. This sequence joins TRBV3-1 and TRBJ1-1; D is undetermined. Deletions cut 6 bases from V and 10 bases from J, with 15 bases between. Germline V gene data show CDR1 as LGHDT and CDR2 as YNNKEL (reference sequence). This CDR3 is 12 amino acids long.

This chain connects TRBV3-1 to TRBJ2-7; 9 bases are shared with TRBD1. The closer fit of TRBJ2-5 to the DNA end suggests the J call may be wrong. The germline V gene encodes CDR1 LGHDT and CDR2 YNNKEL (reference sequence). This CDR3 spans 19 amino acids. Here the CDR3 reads CASSQVGGKQGAHKETQYF. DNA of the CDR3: TGTGCCAGCAGCCAAGTGGGGGGGAAACAGGGGGCCCATAAAGAGACCCAGTACTTC.

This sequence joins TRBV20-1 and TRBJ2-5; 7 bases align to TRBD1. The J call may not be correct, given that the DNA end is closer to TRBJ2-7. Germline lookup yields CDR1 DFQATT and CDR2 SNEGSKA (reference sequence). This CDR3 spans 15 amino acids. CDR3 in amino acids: CSASPRAHRGGEQYF. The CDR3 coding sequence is TGCAGTGCTAGTCCGAGGGCCCACAGGGGTGGCGAGCAGTACTTC.

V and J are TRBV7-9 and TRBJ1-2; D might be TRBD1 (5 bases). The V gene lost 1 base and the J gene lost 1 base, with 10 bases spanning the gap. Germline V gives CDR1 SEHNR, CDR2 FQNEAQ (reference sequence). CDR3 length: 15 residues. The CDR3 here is CASSLESGGNYGYTF. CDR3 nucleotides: TGTGCCAGCAGCTTAGAGTCCGGGGGTAACTATGGCTACACCTTC.

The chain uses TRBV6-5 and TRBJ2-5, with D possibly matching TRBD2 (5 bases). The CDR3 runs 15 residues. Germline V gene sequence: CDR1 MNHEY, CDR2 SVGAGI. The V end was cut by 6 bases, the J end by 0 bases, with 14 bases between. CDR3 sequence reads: CASRVTGLNQETQYF. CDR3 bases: TGTGCCAGCAGGGTCACGGGATTAAACCAAGAGACCCAGTACTTC.

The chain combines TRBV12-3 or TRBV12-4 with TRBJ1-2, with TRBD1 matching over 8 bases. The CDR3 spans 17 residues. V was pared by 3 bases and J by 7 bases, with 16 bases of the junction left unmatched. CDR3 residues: CASSLRLRDLQGVGYTF. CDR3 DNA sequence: TGTGCCAGCAGTTTGCGCCTGCGGGATTTACAGGGGGTTGGCTACACCTTC.

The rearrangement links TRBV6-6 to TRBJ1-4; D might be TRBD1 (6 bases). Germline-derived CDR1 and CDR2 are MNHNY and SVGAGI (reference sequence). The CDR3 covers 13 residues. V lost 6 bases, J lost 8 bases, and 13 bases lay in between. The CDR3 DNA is TGTGCCAGCAGAGACAGGCGGGAGGAAAAACTGTTTTTT. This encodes CASRDRREEKLFF.

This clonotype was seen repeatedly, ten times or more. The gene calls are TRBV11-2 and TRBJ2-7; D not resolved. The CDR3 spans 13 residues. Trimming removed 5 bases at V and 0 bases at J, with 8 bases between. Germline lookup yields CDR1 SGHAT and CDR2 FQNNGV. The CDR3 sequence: CASSLRSSYEQYF. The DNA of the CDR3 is TGTGCCAGCAGCCTCAGGAGCTCCTACGAGCAGTACTTC.

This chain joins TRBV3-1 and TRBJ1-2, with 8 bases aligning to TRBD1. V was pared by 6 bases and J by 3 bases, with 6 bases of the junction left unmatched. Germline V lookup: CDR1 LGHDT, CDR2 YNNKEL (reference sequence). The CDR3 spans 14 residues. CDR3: CASRQGAEDYGYTF. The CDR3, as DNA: TGTGCCAGCAGGCAGGGGGCTGAGGACTATGGCTACACCTTC.

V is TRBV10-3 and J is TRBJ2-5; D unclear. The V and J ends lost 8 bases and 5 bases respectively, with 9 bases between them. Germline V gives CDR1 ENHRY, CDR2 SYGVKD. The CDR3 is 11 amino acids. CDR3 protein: CAIASGETQYF. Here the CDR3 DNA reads TGTGCCATCGCATCCGGGGAGACCCAGTACTTC.

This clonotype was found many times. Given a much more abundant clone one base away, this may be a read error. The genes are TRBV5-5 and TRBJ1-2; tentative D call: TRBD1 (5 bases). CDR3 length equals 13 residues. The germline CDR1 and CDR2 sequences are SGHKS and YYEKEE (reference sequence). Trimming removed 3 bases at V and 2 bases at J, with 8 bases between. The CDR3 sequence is CASSCRANYGYTF. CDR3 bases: TGTGCCAGCAGCTGCAGGGCAAACTATGGCTACACCTTC.

CDR3 sequence: CASRPPPQGARGETQYF. The CDR3 DNA reads TGTGCCAGCAGACCTCCACCACAGGGGGCGCGGGGAGAGACCCAGTACTTC. The chain uses TRBV6-6 and TRBJ2-5, with 9 bases lining up with TRBD1. The ends lost 6 bases at V and 4 bases at J; junction bases unmatched: 15. CDR3 length equals 17 residues. Germline CDR1 and CDR2: MNHNY and SVGAGI (reference sequence).

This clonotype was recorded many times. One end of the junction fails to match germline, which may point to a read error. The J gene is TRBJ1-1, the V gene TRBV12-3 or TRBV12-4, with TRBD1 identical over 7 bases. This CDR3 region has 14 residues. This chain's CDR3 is CASSLGTANTEAFF. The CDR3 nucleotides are TGTGCCAGCAGCTTAGGGACAGCCAACACTGAAGCTTTCTTT.

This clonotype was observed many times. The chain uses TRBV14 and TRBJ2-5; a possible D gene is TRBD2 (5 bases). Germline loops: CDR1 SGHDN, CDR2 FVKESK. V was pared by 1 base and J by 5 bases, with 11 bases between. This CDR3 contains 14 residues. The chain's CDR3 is CASSQGTGLETQYF. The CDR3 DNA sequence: TGTGCCAGCAGCCAAGGCACGGGGTTGGAGACCCAGTACTTC.

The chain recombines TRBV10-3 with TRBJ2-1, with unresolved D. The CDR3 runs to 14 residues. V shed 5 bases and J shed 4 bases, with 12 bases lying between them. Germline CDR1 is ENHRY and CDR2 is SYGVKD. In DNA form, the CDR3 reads TGTGCCATCAGTCCTCAACAGAATTACAATGAGCAGTTCTTC. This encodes CAISPQQNYNEQFF.

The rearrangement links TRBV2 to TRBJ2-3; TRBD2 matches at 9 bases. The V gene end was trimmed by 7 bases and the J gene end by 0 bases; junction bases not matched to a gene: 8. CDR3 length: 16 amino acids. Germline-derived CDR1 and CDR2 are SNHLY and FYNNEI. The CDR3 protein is CASNERGVRSTDTQYF. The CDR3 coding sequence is TGTGCCAGCAACGAGCGGGGGGTCCGGAGCACAGATACGCAGTATTTT.

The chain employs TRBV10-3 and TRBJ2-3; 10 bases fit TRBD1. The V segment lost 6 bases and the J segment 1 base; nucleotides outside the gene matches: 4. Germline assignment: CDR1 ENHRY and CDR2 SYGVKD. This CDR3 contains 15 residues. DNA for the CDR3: TGTGCCATCAGCCCCGGGACAGGGGGCACAGATACGCAGTATTTT. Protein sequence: CAISPGTGGTDTQYF.

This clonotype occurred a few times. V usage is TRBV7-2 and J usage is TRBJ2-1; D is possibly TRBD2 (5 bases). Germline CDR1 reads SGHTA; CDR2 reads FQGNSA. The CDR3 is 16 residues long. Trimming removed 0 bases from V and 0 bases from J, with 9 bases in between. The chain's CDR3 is CASSLAPSSSYNEQFF. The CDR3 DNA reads TGTGCCAGCAGCTTAGCGCCTAGCAGCTCCTACAATGAGCAGTTCTTC.

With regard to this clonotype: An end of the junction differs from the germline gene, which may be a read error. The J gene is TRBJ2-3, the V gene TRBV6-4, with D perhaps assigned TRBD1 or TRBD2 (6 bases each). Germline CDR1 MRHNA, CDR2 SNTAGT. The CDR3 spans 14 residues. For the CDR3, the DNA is TGTGTCAGCAGTTCACAGGGAGGAGGAGATACGCAGTATTTT. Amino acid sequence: CVSSSQGGGDTQYF.

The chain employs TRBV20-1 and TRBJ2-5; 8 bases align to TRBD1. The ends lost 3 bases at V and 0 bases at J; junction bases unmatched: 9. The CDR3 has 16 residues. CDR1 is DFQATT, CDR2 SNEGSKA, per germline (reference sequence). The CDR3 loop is CSASRQGAGYQETQYF. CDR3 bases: TGCAGTGCTAGCAGGCAGGGGGCAGGGTACCAAGAGACCCAGTACTTC.

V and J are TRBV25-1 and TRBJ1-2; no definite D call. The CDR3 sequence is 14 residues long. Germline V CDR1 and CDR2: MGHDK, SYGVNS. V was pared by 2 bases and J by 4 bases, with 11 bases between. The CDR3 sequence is CASSEAGLGYGYTF. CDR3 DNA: TGTGCCAGCAGTGAAGCTGGCCTGGGCTATGGCTACACCTTC.

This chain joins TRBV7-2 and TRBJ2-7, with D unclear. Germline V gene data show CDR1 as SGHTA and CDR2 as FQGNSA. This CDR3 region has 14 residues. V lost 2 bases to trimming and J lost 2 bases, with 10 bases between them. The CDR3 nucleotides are TGTGCCAGCAGCTTACTTGCAGGCCCCTACGAGCAGTACTTC. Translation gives CASSLLAGPYEQYF.

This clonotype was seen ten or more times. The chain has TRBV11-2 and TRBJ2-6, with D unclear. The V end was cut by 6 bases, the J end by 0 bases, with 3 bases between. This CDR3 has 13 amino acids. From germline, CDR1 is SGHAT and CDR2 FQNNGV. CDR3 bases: TGTGCCAGCAGAGTCTCTGGGGCCAACGTCCTGACTTTC. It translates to CASRVSGANVLTF.